This T cell receptor (beta chain) was captured in a study of cytomegalovirus exposure and HLA in healthy donors. Points from the study as a whole: Some TCR beta chains (more than 150 of them) were listed as cytomegalovirus-associated. Testing in vitro showed a few CMV-associated chains specific for CMV antigens. The tendency of first-cohort TCR clusters to co-occur in the 120 validation repertoires was identified by a subsequent analysis.

Sequenced by immunoSEQ multiplex PCR; TCRdb stores in-frame clones only, minus some. The sample holds 57,000 or so clones, 90% to 95% seen once. The germline V gene has CDR1 LGHNA and CDR2 YSLEER. V shed 4 bases, J shed 2 bases, and the junction held 8 bases outside the gene matches. This CDR3 contains 16 residues. The validation cohort, a group of roughly 120 subjects, included the donors and was separate from the approximately 700-subject first cohort. A word on this clone: The target antigen is unknown.

Input material: PBMCs. The chain joins TRBV4-3 to TRBJ2-1; 7 positions match TRBD1. The sequence was collected from a young woman in good health and CMV-seronegative. CDR3 sequence reads: CASSPTSQGAYNEQFF. DNA for the CDR3: TGCGCCAGCAGCCCCACTTCGCAGGGGGCCTACAATGAGCAGTTCTTC.